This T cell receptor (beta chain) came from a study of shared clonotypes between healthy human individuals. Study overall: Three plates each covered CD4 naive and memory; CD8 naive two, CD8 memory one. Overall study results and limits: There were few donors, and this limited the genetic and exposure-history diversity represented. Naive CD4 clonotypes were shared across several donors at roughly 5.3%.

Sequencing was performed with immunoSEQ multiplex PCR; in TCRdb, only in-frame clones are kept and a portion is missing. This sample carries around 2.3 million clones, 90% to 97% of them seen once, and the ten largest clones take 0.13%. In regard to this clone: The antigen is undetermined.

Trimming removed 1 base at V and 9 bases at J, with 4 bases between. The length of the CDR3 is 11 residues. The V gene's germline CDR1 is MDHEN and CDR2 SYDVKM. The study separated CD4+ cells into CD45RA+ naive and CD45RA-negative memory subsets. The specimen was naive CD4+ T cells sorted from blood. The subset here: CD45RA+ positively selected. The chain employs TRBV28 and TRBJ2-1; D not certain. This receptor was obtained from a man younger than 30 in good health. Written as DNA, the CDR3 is TGTGCCAGCAGTTTATCGCTTGAGCAGTTCTTC. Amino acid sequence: CASSLSLEQFF.